The entry below gives a single T cell receptor beta chain sequence along with its context. Its target is unknown. The data derive from a study of OX40 agonist ivuxolimab in advanced cancers. About the study: Melanoma, hepatocellular carcinoma, head and neck or renal cell cancer occurred in dose-escalation patients.

Study results and limitations: Undetermined was the antigen specificity of the expanded peripheral T cells.

J gave up 3 bases and V 6 bases, and 8 bases lay outside the gene matches. The CDR3 has 15 amino acids. In germline, CDR1 is KGHSH, CDR2 LQKENI. The repertoire was sequenced with immunoSEQ multiplex PCR; TCRdb's copy has only in-frame clones and lacks some. Among approximately 75,000 clones listed, roughly nine tenths were seen once. The sample here was CD4+ or CD8+ T cells sorted from blood, taken in a trial of the OX40 agonist ivuxolimab. This clonotype was obtained from an adult with an advanced solid tumor such as melanoma, head and neck, liver or kidney cancer. The chain has TRBV18 and TRBJ1-3, with 7 bases that match TRBD1. CDR3 in DNA: TGTGCCAGCTCCCCAGTCGACAGGGATGGAAACACCATATATTTT. This encodes CASSPVDRDGNTIYF. The whole variable domain, remainder taken from reference TRBV18 and TRBJ1-3, is NAGVMQNPRHLVRRRGQEARLRCSPMKGHSHVYWYRQLPEEGLKFMVYLQKENIIDESGMPKERFSAEFPKEGPSILRIQQVVRGDSAAYFCASSPVDRDGNTIYFGEGSWLTVV.